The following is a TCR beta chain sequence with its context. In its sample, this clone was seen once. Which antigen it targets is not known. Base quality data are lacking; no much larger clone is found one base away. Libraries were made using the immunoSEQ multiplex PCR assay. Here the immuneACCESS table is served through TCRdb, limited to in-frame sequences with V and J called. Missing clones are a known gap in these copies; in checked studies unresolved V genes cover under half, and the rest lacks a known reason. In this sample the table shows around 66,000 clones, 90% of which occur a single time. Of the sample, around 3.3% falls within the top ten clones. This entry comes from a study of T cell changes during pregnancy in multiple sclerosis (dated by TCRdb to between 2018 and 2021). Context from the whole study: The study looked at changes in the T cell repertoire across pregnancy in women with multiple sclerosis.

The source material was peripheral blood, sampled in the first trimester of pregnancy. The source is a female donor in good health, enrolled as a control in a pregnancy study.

CDR3 sequence: CASSPPRDRATDTQYF. In nucleotide form, the sequence is TGTGCCAGCTCACCACCGAGGGACAGGGCCACAGATACGCAGTATTTT. Recombination linked TRBV18 to TRBJ2-3; 9 junctional bases match TRBD1. Including the terminal cysteine and phenylalanine, the CDR3 comprises 16 residues. CDR3 DNA only is kept here, 48 bases in frame from base 1. V is pruned by 0 bases and J by 2 bases, leaving 3 bases of the junction without a gene match. As encoded in the germline V gene, CDR1 is KGHSH while CDR2 is LQKENI.